This T cell receptor (beta chain) was captured in a study of monozygotic twins with inflammatory bowel disease. Germline CDR1 and CDR2: SGHRS and YFSETQ. This CDR3 spans 15 amino acids. TCRdb re-analyzed the 5' RACE reads; it lists each CDR3 protein once, without DNA. This sample's table has more than 350,000 distinct CDR3 sequences. The chain links TRBV5-1 to TRBJ2-1; TCRdb names TRBD1, which stays unverified in the absence of DNA. This TCR was sampled from a human donor with ulcerative colitis or Crohn's disease, or a healthy co-twin of an affected twin (not recorded which). Sequences were obtained from blood. CDR3 sequence reads: CASSLGDLLYNEQFF.